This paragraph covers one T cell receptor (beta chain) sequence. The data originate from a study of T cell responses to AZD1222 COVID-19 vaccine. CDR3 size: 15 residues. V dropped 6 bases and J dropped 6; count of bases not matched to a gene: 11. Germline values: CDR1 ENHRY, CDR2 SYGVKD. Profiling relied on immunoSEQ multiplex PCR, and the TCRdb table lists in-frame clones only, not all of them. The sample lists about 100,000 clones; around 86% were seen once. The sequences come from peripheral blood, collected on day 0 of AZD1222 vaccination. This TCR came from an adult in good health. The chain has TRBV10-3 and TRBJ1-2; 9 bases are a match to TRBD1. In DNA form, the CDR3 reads TGTGCCATCAGCCCAGCCCTAGACAGGGGGGATGGCTACACCTTC. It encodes CAISPALDRGDGYTF.